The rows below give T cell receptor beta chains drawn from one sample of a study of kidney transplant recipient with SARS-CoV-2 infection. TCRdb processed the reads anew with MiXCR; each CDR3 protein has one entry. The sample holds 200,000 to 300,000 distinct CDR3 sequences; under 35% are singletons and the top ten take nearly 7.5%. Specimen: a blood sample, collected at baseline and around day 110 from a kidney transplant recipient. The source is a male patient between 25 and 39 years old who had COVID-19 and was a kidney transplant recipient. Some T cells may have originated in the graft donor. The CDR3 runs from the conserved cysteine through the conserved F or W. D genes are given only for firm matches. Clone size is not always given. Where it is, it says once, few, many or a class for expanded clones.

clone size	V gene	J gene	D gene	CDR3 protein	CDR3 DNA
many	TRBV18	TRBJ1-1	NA	CASSPLTGRRTEAFF	TGTGCCAGCTCACCACTAACAGGGAGGCGCACTGAAGCTTTCTTT
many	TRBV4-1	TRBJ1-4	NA	CASSLGGGHSNEKLFF	TGCGCCAGCAGCCTCGGAGGGGGGCATTCTAATGAAAAACTGTTTTTT
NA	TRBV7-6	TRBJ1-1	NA	CASGLGTPTQAAFF	TGTGCCAGCGGCTTGGGGACACCAACACAGGCAGCCTTCTTT
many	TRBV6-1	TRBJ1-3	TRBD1	CASTKTGDLSGNTIYF	TGTGCCAGCACTAAGACAGGGGACCTCTCTGGAAACACCATATATTTT
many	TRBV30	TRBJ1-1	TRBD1	CAWSYLPGRGRNTEAFF	TGTGCCTGGAGTTATCTCCCCGGCAGGGGGCGTAACACTGAAGCTTTCTTT
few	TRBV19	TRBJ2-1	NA	CASSSGGSYNEQFF	TGTGCCAGTAGTTCAGGCGGGTCCTACAATGAGCAGTTCTTC
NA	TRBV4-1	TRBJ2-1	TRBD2	CASSQSSGRRDEQFF	TGCGCCAGCAGCCAAAGTTCCGGGAGGCGGGATGAGCAGTTCTTC
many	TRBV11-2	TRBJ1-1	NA	CASSLMIGARNTEAFF	TGTGCCAGCAGCTTAATGATCGGAGCCAGGAACACTGAAGCTTTCTTT
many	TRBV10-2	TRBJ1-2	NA	CASSNRFTSRKTYGYTF	TGCGCCAGCAGTAACCGATTCACTTCTAGAAAGACCTATGGCTACACCTTC
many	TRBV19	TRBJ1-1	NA	CASSILGNTEAFF	TGTGCCAGTAGTATCCTGGGAAACACTGAAGCTTTCTTT
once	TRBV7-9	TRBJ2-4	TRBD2	CASSLLREGVFEQLF	TGTGCCAGCAGCTTACTGCGGGAGGGGGTATTCGAGCAGCTCTTC
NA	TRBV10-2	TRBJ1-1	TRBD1	CAIRDGQGGTEAFF	TGCGCCATCCGTGACGGACAGGGGGGCACTGAAGCTTTCTTT
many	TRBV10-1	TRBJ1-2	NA	CASSRLQRSRKTYGYTF	TGTGCCAGCAGTAGATTGCAACGCTCTAGAAAGACCTATGGCTACACCTTC
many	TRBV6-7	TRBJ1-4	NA	CASSYEKLFF	TGTGCCAGCAGTTATGAAAAACTGTTTTTT
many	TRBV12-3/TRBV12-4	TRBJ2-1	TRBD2	CASIGTTRYNEQFF	TGTGCCAGCATTGGGACTACGCGATACAATGAGCAGTTCTTC
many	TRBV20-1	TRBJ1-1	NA	CSASGPAEAFF	TGCAGTGCTAGTGGGCCCGCTGAAGCTTTCTTT
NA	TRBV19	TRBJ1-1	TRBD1	CASSIIRDRGLTEAFF	TGTGCCAGTAGTATCATCCGGGACAGGGGGCTCACTGAAGCTTTCTTT
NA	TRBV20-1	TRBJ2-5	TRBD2	CSAQREGRETQYF	TGCAGTGCTCAGCGGGAGGGCCGTGAGACCCAGTACTTC
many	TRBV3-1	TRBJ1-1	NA	CASSDCAPISIRTEAFF	TGTGCCAGCAGCGATTGTGCTCCCATTTCAATTCGCACTGAAGCTTTCTTT
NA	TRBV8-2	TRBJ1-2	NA	CGSVISDSRKTYGYTF	TGTGGCAGTGTGATCAGTGATAGCCGAAAGACCTATGGCTACACCTTC
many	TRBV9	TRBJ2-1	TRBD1	CASSAGQGRMYNEQFF	TGTGCCAGCAGCGCCGGACAGGGAAGAATGTACAATGAGCAGTTCTTC